This entry describes one T cell receptor beta chain. Its binding antigen is unknown. Qualities for individual bases were not recorded, and no much larger clone is one base off. This specimen comes from a study of neoadjuvant nivolumab and ipilimumab in lung cancer (TCRdb year 2020). For the wider study: Nivolumab was given at 3 mg/kg intravenously on days 1, 15 and 29, and the combination arm added ipilimumab 1 mg/kg on day 1 only. The primary endpoint of the trial was the rate of major pathologic response (MPR) in the intention-to-treat population of each study arm. In the trial, 45 or so patients with operable NSCLC were treated, of whom 23 were randomized to nivolumab monotherapy and some 20 to nivolumab plus ipilimumab. The study compared TCR repertoires in pretherapy (baseline) peripheral blood with TCR repertoires in tumors resected at surgery after neoadjuvant immune checkpoint blockade. Matched pretherapy and resected tumor pairs were analyzed from seven patients, of whom four had been treated with nivolumab and three with nivolumab plus ipilimumab. Broad study findings and their caveats: Compared with tumor-adjacent uninvolved lung, resected tumors had greater TCR richness and clonality, and increases showed up in more of the dual-therapy-treated tumors. From pretherapy to surgery, increases in tumor T-cell richness and clonality were observed in three of three dual-therapy tumors but in only two of four nivolumab-treated tumors. A small number of samples was subjected to TCR sequencing. TCR richness in pretherapy blood showed a positive correlation with richness in tumors resected after neoadjuvant therapy (Spearman R ≈ 0.8). No significant correlation was found between TCR clonality and pathologic tumor regression, and only a single major-pathologic-response sample was available for the analysis of TCR clonality versus pathologic tumor regression.

The sample's time point label, decoded: at surgical resection after neoadjuvant nivolumab +/- ipilimumab. Samples came from the phase 2 randomized NEOSTAR trial, which tested neoadjuvant nivolumab or nivolumab plus ipilimumab followed by surgery in operable NSCLC. Receptor libraries were prepared by the immunoSEQ multiplex PCR assay. The study's processing was this. Repertoires were summarized by richness and clonality, and significantly expanded and contracted clones were identified between pre- and post-therapy samples. The clones in this table, taken by TCRdb from immuneACCESS, are in-frame only. Not every clone is retained; where verified, under half of the shortfall comes from an unresolved V gene, and the cause of the rest is unknown. The DNA was the basis for D and trimming; V, J and clone size are from that table. The sample table holds about 29,000 clones, of which 83% were seen once. The top ten clonotypes cover 5.1% of the sample.

CDR1 is given as SGHRS and CDR2 as YFSETQ, both from the germline V gene. The germline V and J ends show losses of 4 bases and 5 bases respectively, and no gene match explains 12 bases of the junction. Inclusive of the bounding cysteine and phenylalanine, the CDR3 is 18 residues long. Of the read, only the CDR3 DNA is kept; its 54 bases are in frame from base 1. The sequence came from an adult with non-small cell lung cancer. The chain is made from TRBV5-1 and TRBJ2-2; the central 12 bases match TRBD2. Source: tumor tissue, taken after neoadjuvant nivolumab, alone or with ipilimumab, at or shortly before surgery. The CDR3 region has the sequence CASSNPLAGGIRTGELFF. The sequenced DNA: TGCGCCAGCAGCAACCCCCTAGCGGGGGGGATTCGAACCGGGGAGCTGTTTTTT.